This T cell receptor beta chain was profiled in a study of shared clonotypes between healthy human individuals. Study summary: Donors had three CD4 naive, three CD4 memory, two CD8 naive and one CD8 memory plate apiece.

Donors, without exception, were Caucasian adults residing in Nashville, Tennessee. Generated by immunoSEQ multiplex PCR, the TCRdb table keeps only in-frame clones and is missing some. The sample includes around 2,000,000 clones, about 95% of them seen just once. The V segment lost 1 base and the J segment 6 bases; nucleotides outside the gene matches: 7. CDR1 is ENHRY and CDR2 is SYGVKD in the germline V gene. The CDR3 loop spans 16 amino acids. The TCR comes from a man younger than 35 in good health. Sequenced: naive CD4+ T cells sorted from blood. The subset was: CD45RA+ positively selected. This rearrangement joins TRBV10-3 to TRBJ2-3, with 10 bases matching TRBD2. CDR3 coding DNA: TGTGCCATCAGTGAGTTTAGCGGGAGGTCGGGGGATACGCAGTATTTT. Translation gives CAISEFSGRSGDTQYF.